This passage covers 23 T cell receptor beta chains from one sample sequenced in a study of metastatic and nonmetastatic thyroid tumors. Not a single patient had been given any form of treatment at any point before undergoing thyroid surgery. TCRdb re-analyzed the PCR reads using MiXCR. The table records 25,000 to 35,000 clones, about a tenth of them present only once. Sequences were obtained from blood. The receptors were sampled from a female donor with papillary thyroid cancer or a benign thyroid nodule (not recorded which). Some clones in this sample may be carry-over from other donors' samples.

Ten or more counts support this clone. This chain links TRBV6-2 or TRBV6-3 with TRBJ2-7, with 7 bases identical to TRBD1. This CDR3 is built from 13 residues. From germline, CDR1 is MNHEY and CDR2 SVGEGT. The V segment lost 6 bases and the J segment 2 bases; nucleotides outside the gene matches: 4. The CDR3 DNA reads as TGTGCCAGCAGACTGACAGGGACCTACGAGCAGTACTTC. Encoded protein: CASRLTGTYEQYF.

There are many counts of this clone. DNA for the CDR3: TGCGCCAGCAGCCAAGGACGGCAGTCCTACGAGCAGTACTTC. Residues: CASSQGRQSYEQYF. The chain uses TRBV4-3 and TRBJ2-7; D is unresolved. Deletions cut 1 base from V and 1 base from J, with 8 bases between. Germline V CDR1 and CDR2: LGHNA, YSLEER. This CDR3 spans 14 amino acids.

The rearrangement joins TRBV18 to TRBJ1-1, with TRBD1 as a possible D gene (5 bases). Germline CDR1 and CDR2: KGHSH and LQKENI. The V gene lost 3 bases and the J gene lost 5 bases, with 19 bases spanning the gap. CDR3 size: 16 residues. This chain's CDR3 is CASSPASGGSLTEAFF. For the CDR3, the DNA is TGTGCCAGCTCACCCGCCTCCGGGGGGTCGTTGACTGAAGCTTTCTTT.

The sample holds many counts of this clone. The V call is TRBV2, the J call TRBJ1-1; D is ambiguous. Germline V CDR1 and CDR2: SNHLY, FYNNEI. The ends were cut back, 7 bases at V and 10 bases at J, with 19 bases in the middle. The CDR3 consists of 13 residues. This CDR3 is CASTEWVGRGAFF. Written as DNA, the CDR3 is TGTGCCAGCACCGAATGGGTAGGGAGAGGAGCTTTCTTT.

This clone came up many times. The DNA of the CDR3 is TGTGCCATCAGGGTCGGCGCGGGAGATGGCACTGAAGCTTTCTTT. It codes for CAIRVGAGDGTEAFF. The chain employs TRBV10-3 and TRBJ1-1; D is ambiguous. The CDR3 covers 15 residues. The germline gives CDR1 ENHRY, CDR2 SYGVKD. V shed 6 bases and J shed 4 bases, with 18 bases lying between them.

In its sample, this clone was seen many times. The chain has TRBV6-1 and TRBJ2-3; weak D call: TRBD2 (6 bases). V was clipped by 0 bases and J by 1 base, with 11 bases between them. Germline V gene lookup returns CDR1 MNHNS and CDR2 SASEGT. The CDR3 spans 16 residues. The CDR3 nucleotides are TGTGCCAGCAGTGAAGCGCCGGGAGAAGGCACAGATACGCAGTATTTT. This codes for CASSEAPGEGTDTQYF.

In its sample, this clone was seen many times. The genes are TRBV20-1 and TRBJ2-3; D is unclear. This CDR3 region has 14 residues. The ends were cut back, 1 base at V and 0 bases at J, with 8 bases in the middle. CDR1 DFQATT and CDR2 SNEGSKA come from the germline V gene (reference sequence). In nucleotides, the CDR3 is TGCAGTGCTAGAGGGGCCATAAGCACAGATACGCAGTATTTT. It specifies CSARGAISTDTQYF.

This clone was seen ten or more times. The same CDR3 can be traced to other DNA sequences in this sample. This chain uses TRBV20-1 with TRBJ2-2; 8 nucleotides line up with TRBD2. CDR3 size: 15 residues. V was clipped by 0 bases and J by 3 bases; unmatched bases: 3. Germline V CDR1 and CDR2: DFQATT, SNEGSKA (reference sequence). The CDR3 DNA sequence: TGCAGTGCTAGAGATTCCGGGAGGGACACCGGGGAGCTGTTTTTT. It yields the protein CSARDSGRDTGELFF.

This clone was found many times. The junction shows a germline mismatch at one end, possibly a read error. This chain uses TRBV11-1 with TRBJ2-2; tentatively, D is TRBD2 (5 bases). The CDR3 consists of 16 residues. The V gene's germline CDR1 is SGHAT and CDR2 FQDESV (reference sequence). Written as DNA, the CDR3 is TGTGCCAGCAGCTTAGTTGCTTGGGTTAACACCGGGGAGCTGGTTTTT. It specifies CASSLVAWVNTGELVF. Looking up the rest from reference TRBV11-1 and TRBJ2-2 gives the full variable domain: EAEVAQSPRYKITEKSQAVAFWCDPISGHATLYWYRQILGQGPELLVQFQDESVVDDSQLPKDRFSAERLKGVDSTLKIQPAELGDSAMYLCASSLVAWVNTGELVFGEGSRLTVL.

This clone was detected a few times. The rearrangement links TRBV9 to TRBJ1-5, with unresolved D. V was pared by 0 bases and J by 3 bases, with 16 bases between. Per germline, CDR1 SGDLS and CDR2 YYNGEE. The CDR3 is 17 residues long. The CDR3: CASSVGGAAYNNQPQHF. CDR3 coding DNA: TGTGCCAGCAGCGTAGGGGGTGCAGCTTATAACAATCAGCCCCAGCATTTT. The variable domain in full, completed from reference TRBV9 and TRBJ1-5, reads DSGVTQTPKHLITATGQRVTLRCSPRSGDLSVYWYQQSLDQGLQFLIQYYNGEERAKGNILERFSAQQFPDLHSELNLSSLELGDSALYFCASSVGGAAYNNQPQHFGDGTRLSIL.

Points on this clone: This CDR3 is missing its conserved last phenylalanine or tryptophan, likely due to a read error. The V and J genes are TRBV6-2 or TRBV6-3 and TRBJ2-2; 10 bases match TRBD1. Trimming removed 6 bases from V and 11 bases from J; junction bases left unmatched: 12. This CDR3 spans 15 amino acids. Germline loops: CDR1 MNHEY, CDR2 SVGEGT. The CDR3 region has the DNA TGTGCCAGCAGAAGGGACAGGGGTCGGACCGCTGAGCTGTTTTCT. Translation gives CASRRDRGRTAELFS.

To note about this clone: The CDR3 end shows no conserved phenylalanine or tryptophan, and so a read error is likely. The CDR3 nucleotides are TGTGCCAGCAGCCAAGATGTTACAGCTACCTACGAGCAGTACTCC. This encodes CASSQDVTATYEQYS. V gene TRBV3-1 combines with J gene TRBJ2-7; D gene uncertain. The CDR3 is made up of 15 amino acids. Trimming removed 0 bases at V and 2 bases at J, with 11 bases between. Germline loops: CDR1 LGHDT, CDR2 YNNKEL (reference sequence).

Many counts were recorded for this clone. This sequence joins TRBV20-1 and TRBJ2-1; 7 nucleotides match TRBD2. The CDR3 spans 15 residues. V lost 5 bases to trimming and J lost 5 bases; unmatched junction nucleotides: 12. Germline V gene sequence: CDR1 DFQATT, CDR2 SNEGSKA (reference sequence). The CDR3 nucleotides read TGCAGTGCTCAGAGAGCGGGACGACCGAACAATGAGCAGTTCTTC. It specifies CSAQRAGRPNNEQFF.

This clone was recorded at least ten times. This chain's CDR3 is CSARDSGATNTEAFF. In DNA, the CDR3 is TGCAGTGCTAGAGATTCAGGGGCCACGAACACTGAAGCTTTCTTT. V gene TRBV20-1 combines with J gene TRBJ1-1, with D possibly being TRBD1 (6 bases). The V gene lost 0 bases and the J gene lost 1 base, with 12 bases spanning the gap. There are 15 residues in the CDR3. Germline-derived CDR1 and CDR2 are DFQATT and SNEGSKA (reference sequence).

The genes are TRBV6-1 and TRBJ2-7; 8 nucleotides match TRBD2. Germline V CDR1 and CDR2: MNHNS, SASEGT. The CDR3 extends over 15 amino acids. Trimming cost V 2 bases and J 7 bases; bases outside gene matches: 10. This CDR3 reads CASSEPGRANSEQYV. CDR3 sequence (DNA): TGTGCCAGCAGTGAACCCGGGAGGGCAAACTCGGAGCAGTACGTC.

This clone was recorded at least ten times. The chain employs TRBV6-5 and TRBJ1-1; 9 positions match TRBD1. In germline, CDR1 is MNHEY, CDR2 SVGAGI. J gave up 5 bases and V 3 bases, and 7 bases lay outside the gene matches. This CDR3 spans 15 amino acids. CDR3: CASSYRQGGKTEAFF. The CDR3 region has the DNA TGTGCCAGCAGTTATCGACAGGGGGGAAAGACTGAAGCTTTCTTT.

This clone was observed a few times. The chain carries TRBV10-1 and TRBJ2-3; 10 bases match TRBD1. The germline CDR1 and CDR2 sequences are WNHNN and SYGVQD (reference sequence). V was pared by 2 bases and J by 6 bases, with 2 bases of the junction left unmatched. The CDR3 covers 14 residues. The CDR3 sequence is CASSEGQGVDTQYF. In DNA, the CDR3 is TGCGCCAGCAGTGAGGGACAGGGGGTTGATACGCAGTATTTT.

This clone was counted ten times or more. The rearrangement joins TRBV19 to TRBJ1-4, with D possibly matching TRBD1 (6 bases). V shed 9 bases and J shed 7 bases, with 12 bases lying between them. The CDR3 runs to 12 residues. From germline, CDR1 is LNHDA and CDR2 SQIVND (reference sequence). The CDR3, as DNA: TGTGCCAGCCGCTACAGGGCTGAAAAACTGTTTTTT. Amino acids: CASRYRAEKLFF.

The rearrangement joins TRBV5-6 to TRBJ1-3; possibly TRBD1 for D (6 bases). Germline lookup yields CDR1 SGHDT and CDR2 YYEEEE. This CDR3 is 15 amino acids long. V was clipped by 1 base and J by 0 bases, with 8 bases between them. CDR3 in amino acids: CASSLTGLSGNTIYF. CDR3 DNA sequence: TGTGCCAGCAGCTTGACAGGGCTCTCTGGAAACACCATATATTTT.

This clone occurred many times. The V and J genes are TRBV10-3 and TRBJ2-1; 9 bases agree with TRBD1. The CDR3 runs 13 residues. The germline gives CDR1 ENHRY, CDR2 SYGVKD. V shed 11 bases and J 5 bases; nucleotides not matched to a gene: 7. CDR3 sequence (DNA): TGTGCCTCAGAGGGACAGGGAGACAATGAGCAGTTCTTC. This translates into CASEGQGDNEQFF.

This clone was picked up many times. J is TRBJ2-1 and V is TRBV9; TRBD2 matches 7 bases. The CDR3 contains 15 residues. Germline CDR1 is SGDLS and CDR2 is YYNGEE. Losses at the gene ends were 0 bases for V and 6 bases for J; bases not matched to a gene: 6. The CDR3 DNA is TGTGCCAGCAGCGTAGAACTAGCGTCCCTCAATGAGCAGTTCTTC. Protein product: CASSVELASLNEQFF.

This clone was found many times. This rearrangement joins TRBV6-1 to TRBJ2-7, with D possibly being TRBD2 (5 bases). The CDR3 is 13 residues long. CDR1 MNHNS and CDR2 SASEGT come from the germline V gene. V lost 5 bases to trimming and J lost 4 bases, with 12 bases between them. CDR3 residues: CASSPSLAYEQYF. The CDR3 DNA reads TGTGCCAGCAGTCCATCCCTAGCTTACGAGCAGTACTTC.

This clone was counted ten times or more. The chain carries TRBV20-1 and TRBJ1-3; no clear D. Germline V gene sequence: CDR1 DFQATT, CDR2 SNEGSKA (reference sequence). There are 17 residues in the CDR3. The V end lost 6 bases, the J end lost 1 base, and 22 bases lay between the germline ends. The CDR3 loop is CSALPRWRTRSGNTIYF. The CDR3 coding sequence is TGCAGTGCCTTACCCCGTTGGCGAACCCGGTCTGGAAACACCATATATTTT.